This T cell receptor (beta chain) was identified in a study of monozygotic twins with inflammatory bowel disease. General observations from the study: Using the inverse Simpson index, IBD patients had lower TCRbeta diversity than healthy co-twins. Among IBD patients, fewer clonotypes were shared with others than among healthy twins, especially with disease activity. There were differing immunosuppressive treatments, which may have added variability to patient repertoires.

Germline lookup yields CDR1 MNHEY and CDR2 SMNVEV (reference sequence). The CDR3 is 16 amino acids. A note on this clonotype: Its antigen is as yet unknown.

TCRdb reanalyzed the 5' RACE reads, giving one entry per CDR3 protein sequence and no DNA. This listing includes 300,000 to 350,000 distinct CDR3 sequences. The sequenced sample consisted of blood. This chain connects TRBV27 to TRBJ1-2; the D gene TCRdb calls, TRBD1, cannot be checked with no DNA. The receptor's source is a human donor with ulcerative colitis or Crohn's disease, or a healthy co-twin of an affected twin (not recorded which). CDR3 protein: CASSFSDRGGLDGYTF.